The 19 T cell receptor beta chains reported below all come from one sample, sequenced in a study of early T cells in non-severe SARS-CoV-2 infection. Via MiXCR, TCRdb re-called the 5' RACE reads, giving one row per CDR3 protein. The sample gives about 63,000 distinct CDR3 sequences, 10% to 15% of which show up once; about 4.7% is in the top ten. Sequencing used whole blood. The receptors were sampled from an adult who was a healthcare worker with PCR-confirmed SARS-CoV-2 infection or an uninfected control (not recorded which).

This sequence joins TRBV11-2 and TRBJ2-5; 8 nucleotides line up with TRBD1. Trimming cost V 5 bases and J 4 bases; bases outside gene matches: 6. Germline loops: CDR1 SGHAT, CDR2 FQNNGV. CDR3 size: 14 residues. CDR3 nucleotides: TGTGCCAGCAGCATTGGGACAGGTTCAGAGACCCAGTACTTC. Amino acids: CASSIGTGSETQYF.

This rearrangement joins TRBV6-5 to TRBJ1-1; 9 nucleotides line up with TRBD1. Germline V gene data show CDR1 as MNHEY and CDR2 as SVGAGI. The junction had 8 bases not matched to a gene; V was cut back by 4 bases and J by 5 bases. The CDR3 is 15 residues long. CDR3 nucleotide sequence: TGTGCCAGCAGTTCATTCGACAGGGGGAGAACTGAAGCTTTCTTT. This encodes CASSSFDRGRTEAFF.

This clonotype came up many times. The chain recombines TRBV18 with TRBJ2-2; 8 bases agree with TRBD1. The CDR3 spans 15 residues. Looked up from germline, CDR1 is KGHSH and CDR2 is LQKENI. V trimming: 4 bases; J trimming: 1 base; junction bases outside the gene matches: 2. Written as DNA, the CDR3 is TGTGCCAGCTCACAAGGGACAGGGAACACCGGGGAGCTGTTTTTT. Amino acids: CASSQGTGNTGELFF.

Regarding this clonotype: Just one base apart from a much larger clone, this may be a read error. The chain links TRBV12-3 or TRBV12-4 to TRBJ1-1; perhaps TRBD1 as D (5 bases). The length of the CDR3 is 13 residues. Here the CDR3 reads CAGSLTANTEAFF. CDR3 sequence (DNA): TGTGCCGGCAGTTTGACAGCGAACACTGAAGCTTTCTTT.

The sample holds many counts of this clonotype. This chain joins TRBV20-1 and TRBJ1-1, with 7 bases fitting TRBD1. Germline V CDR1 and CDR2: DFQATT, SNEGSKA (reference sequence). The CDR3 is made up of 13 amino acids. J lost 4 bases, V lost 6 bases, and 8 bases had no gene match. The CDR3 reads CSAQGGSGTEAFF. The CDR3 coding sequence is TGCAGTGCCCAAGGGGGCAGCGGCACTGAAGCTTTCTTT.

This clonotype has only a few counts. The V call is TRBV4-3, the J call TRBJ2-3; 7 positions agree with TRBD1. J lost 0 bases, V lost 4 bases, and 10 bases had no gene match. CDR1 and CDR2 (germline): LGHNA, YSLEER. The CDR3 has 17 residues. CDR3 residues: CASSLSRDRISTDTQYF. The CDR3 nucleotides read TGCGCCAGCAGCCTGTCCCGGGACAGAATCAGCACAGATACGCAGTATTTT.

This clonotype was detected only a few times. The V and J genes are TRBV29-1 and TRBJ2-7; 7 bases line up with TRBD2. The CDR3 is made up of 15 amino acids. The V segment lost 0 bases and the J segment 3 bases; nucleotides outside the gene matches: 8. Germline CDR1 is SQVTM and CDR2 is ANQGSEA. The CDR3 coding sequence is TGCAGCGTTGAAGATCGGGGAGGGATCGGCTACGAGCAGTACTTC. Translation gives CSVEDRGGIGYEQYF.

This clonotype came up many times. The chain employs TRBV2 and TRBJ1-5; 8 nucleotides line up with TRBD1. The CDR3 runs 14 residues. Unmatched junction bases numbered 10, after V lost 7 bases and J lost 8 bases. CDR1 and CDR2 from the germline V gene are SNHLY and FYNNEI. CDR3 protein: CASKLLTGGEPQHF. The CDR3 region has the DNA TGTGCCAGCAAACTACTAACAGGGGGGGAGCCCCAGCATTTT.

CDR3 region: CSARDPDLISEQFF. The CDR3 DNA reads TGCAGTGCTAGAGATCCGGACCTAATCAGTGAGCAGTTCTTC. The J gene is TRBJ2-1, the V gene TRBV20-1; D gene uncertain. Trimming pared 0 bases from V and 9 bases from J, leaving 15 bases between. The CDR3 runs to 14 residues. Germline V gene sequence: CDR1 DFQATT, CDR2 SNEGSKA (reference sequence).

The chain uses TRBV9 and TRBJ1-2; tentative D call: TRBD1 (5 bases). The germline gives CDR1 SGDLS, CDR2 YYNGEE. The V end lost 0 bases, the J end lost 4 bases, and 16 bases lay between the germline ends. The CDR3 contains 16 residues. The CDR3: CASSVVPDSGGYGYTF. The CDR3 nucleotides are TGTGCCAGCAGCGTAGTACCCGACAGTGGGGGCTATGGCTACACCTTC.

Ten or more counts support this clonotype. The chain recombines TRBV11-2 with TRBJ2-3, with 7 bases identical to TRBD2. The junction had 15 bases not matched to a gene; V was cut back by 5 bases and J by 4 bases. Germline V gene lookup returns CDR1 SGHAT and CDR2 FQNNGV. The CDR3 is made up of 17 amino acids. The CDR3 reads CASSRILGGRVADTQYF. The CDR3 DNA follows: TGTGCCAGCAGCCGTATTCTGGGGGGGAGAGTCGCAGATACGCAGTATTTT.

This clonotype was counted at least ten times. The CDR3 bases are TGCGCCAGCAGCTTGCCACAGGGGCAAGGCTACACCTTC. Translation gives CASSLPQGQGYTF. This chain uses TRBV5-1 with TRBJ1-2, with TRBD1 identical over 7 bases. CDR3 size: 13 residues. Germline CDR1 is SGHRS and CDR2 is YFSETQ. V shed 1 base, J shed 8 bases, and the junction held 5 bases outside the gene matches.

In this sample, this clonotype turned up many times. The chain carries TRBV30 and TRBJ1-1; D ambiguous. Germline V CDR1 and CDR2: GTSNPN, SVGIG (reference sequence). V was cut by 4 bases and J by 9 bases, with 15 bases left in between. The CDR3 is 12 residues long. The DNA for the CDR3 is TGTGCCTGGAACAGACGGGGAGTGAAAGCTTTCTTT. Its translation is CAWNRRGVKAFF.

This chain uses TRBV9 with TRBJ1-1; 8 bases are shared with TRBD1. The length of the CDR3 is 13 residues. CDR1 and CDR2 from the germline V gene are SGDLS and YYNGEE. The J segment lost 5 bases and the V segment lost 3 bases, leaving 3 bases of the junction unmatched. CDR3 region: CASSAQGGTEAFF. Here the CDR3 DNA reads TGTGCCAGCAGCGCACAGGGGGGGACTGAAGCTTTCTTT.

The CDR3 here is CSASELMNTEAFF. The CDR3 DNA follows: TGCAGTGCTAGTGAACTAATGAACACTGAAGCTTTCTTT. V gene TRBV20-1 combines with J gene TRBJ1-1, with D hard to call. V was pared by 3 bases and J by 0 bases, with 8 bases between. The CDR3 spans 13 residues. The germline V gene encodes CDR1 DFQATT and CDR2 SNEGSKA (reference sequence).

This clonotype has just a few counts. The V call is TRBV28, the J call TRBJ2-3; no definite D call. V gave up 4 bases and J gave up 0 bases, with 5 bases separating them. This CDR3 has 13 residues. Germline V lookup: CDR1 MDHEN, CDR2 SYDVKM. The DNA for the CDR3 is TGTGCCAGCAGTTCCGAAAGCACAGATACGCAGTATTTT. Translation gives CASSSESTDTQYF.

This clonotype was detected only a few times. The chain employs TRBV5-6 and TRBJ1-1, with D unclear. The CDR3 contains 13 residues. Per the germline V gene, CDR1 is SGHDT and CDR2 is YYEEEE. The V end was cut by 4 bases, the J end by 3 bases, with 10 bases between. CDR3 nucleotides: TGTGCCAGCAGCGACGGGCTGGACACTGAAGCTTTCTTT. The encoded protein is CASSDGLDTEAFF.

The genes are TRBV6-2 or TRBV6-3 and TRBJ2-2, with 8 bases matching TRBD1. Per germline, CDR1 MNHEY and CDR2 SVGEGT. The CDR3 consists of 13 residues. J lost 3 bases, V lost 6 bases, and 0 bases had no gene match. The CDR3 sequence is CASRDRDTGELFF. The CDR3, as DNA: TGTGCCAGCAGGGACAGGGACACCGGGGAGCTGTTTTTT.

V usage is TRBV5-4 and J usage is TRBJ2-1; D might be TRBD1 or TRBD2, each matching 5 bases. The CDR3 totals 15 residues. The germline V gene encodes CDR1 SGHNT and CDR2 YYREEE (reference sequence). The V end lost 3 bases, the J end lost 5 bases, and 15 bases lay between the germline ends. This CDR3 reads CASSSGTVTNNEQFF. In DNA, the CDR3 is TGTGCCAGCAGCTCCGGGACGGTGACAAACAATGAGCAGTTCTTC.